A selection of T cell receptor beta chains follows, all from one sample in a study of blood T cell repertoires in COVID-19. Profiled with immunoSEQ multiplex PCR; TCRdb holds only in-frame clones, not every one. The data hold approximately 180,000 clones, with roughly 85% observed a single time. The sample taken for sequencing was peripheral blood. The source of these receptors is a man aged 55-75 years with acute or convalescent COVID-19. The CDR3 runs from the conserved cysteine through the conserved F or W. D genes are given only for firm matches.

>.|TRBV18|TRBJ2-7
CASSLGGTVSSEQYF
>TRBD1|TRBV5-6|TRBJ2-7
CASISLWDRGMNEQYF
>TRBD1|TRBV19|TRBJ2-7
CASRRTGGSYEQYF
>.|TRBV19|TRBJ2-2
CASSVRGGTGELFF
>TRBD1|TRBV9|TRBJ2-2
CASSPKGAFDTGELFF
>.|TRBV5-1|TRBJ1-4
CASSLEGANEKLFF
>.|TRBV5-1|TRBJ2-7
CASSPDSSPNRYEQYF
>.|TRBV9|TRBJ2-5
CASSVAGTKQETQYF
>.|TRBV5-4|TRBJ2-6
CASTSWGAGANVLTF
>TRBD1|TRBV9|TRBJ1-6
CASSAGTGSGISPLHF
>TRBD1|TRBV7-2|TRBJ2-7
CASSLGTGPYEQYF
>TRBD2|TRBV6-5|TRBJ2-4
CASSYRAGVAKNIQYF
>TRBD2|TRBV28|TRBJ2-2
CVSLAGNTGELFF
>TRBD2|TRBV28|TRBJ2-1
CASSFALAGVVEQFF
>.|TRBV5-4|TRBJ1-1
CASTQKGRGLTEAFF
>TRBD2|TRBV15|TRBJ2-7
CATSRVVAGDYEQYF
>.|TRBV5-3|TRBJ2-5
CARRPWQGRPQETQYF
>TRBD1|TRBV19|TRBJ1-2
CASRRQGANYGYTF
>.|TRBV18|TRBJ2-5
CASSQNPGNRETQYF
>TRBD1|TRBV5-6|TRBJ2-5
CASSPYRGRFRETQYF
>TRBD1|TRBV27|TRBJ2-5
CASSSGTGGTQYF
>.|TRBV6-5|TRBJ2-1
CASTSHNEQFF
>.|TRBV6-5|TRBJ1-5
CASSYPQNQPQHF
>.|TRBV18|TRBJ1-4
CASSQTPPGVDEKLFF
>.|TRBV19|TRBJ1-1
CASRERGTEAFF
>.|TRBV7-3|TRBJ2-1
CASSLTRNEQFF
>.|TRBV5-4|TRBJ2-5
CASSFNNRAKQETQYF
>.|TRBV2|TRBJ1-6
CASSSNSPLHF
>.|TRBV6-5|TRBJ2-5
CASSRTSYQETQYF
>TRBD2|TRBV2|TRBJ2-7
CASSVVEAGVKSYEQYF
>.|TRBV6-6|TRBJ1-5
CASRGGFGQPQHF
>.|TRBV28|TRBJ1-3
CASSLNSGNTIYF
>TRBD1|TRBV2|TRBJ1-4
CASSDRDGEKLFF
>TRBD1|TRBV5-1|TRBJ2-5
CASSSRQGPQETQYF
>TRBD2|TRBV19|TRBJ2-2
CASSIELAVNTGELFF
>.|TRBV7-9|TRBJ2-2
CASSLARQGTGELFF
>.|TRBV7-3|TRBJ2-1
CASSPEGAGGGQQFF
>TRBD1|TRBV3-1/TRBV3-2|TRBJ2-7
CASSRVGQAMYEQYF
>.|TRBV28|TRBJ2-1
CAGSQGGYNEQFF
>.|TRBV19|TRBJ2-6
CASSIDQGSGANVLTF
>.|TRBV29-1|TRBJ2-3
CSVEERRQGPQYF
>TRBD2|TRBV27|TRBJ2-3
CASSLSTSGRTDTQYF
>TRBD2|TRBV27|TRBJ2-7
CASSLSGTGGEQYF
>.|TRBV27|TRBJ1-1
CASSLTSGRAFF
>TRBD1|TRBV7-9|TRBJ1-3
CASSLGAGGGNTIYF
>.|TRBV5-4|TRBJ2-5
CASSLAGGEETQYF
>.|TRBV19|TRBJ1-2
CASSQKVYGYTF
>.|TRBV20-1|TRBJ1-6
CSASKTARNSPLHF